A single sample is the source of the 8 T cell receptor beta chains below, sequenced in a study of memory CD4+ T cells and cytomegalovirus serostatus. Single viable CD3+CD4+CD8-CD45RO+ cells were sorted as the memory CD4+ T cells. Clones were sequenced by immunoSEQ multiplex PCR, and TCRdb holds only the in-frame ones, with some missing. Of some 52,000 clones in the sample, 80% to 90% were seen once. What was sequenced was memory CD4+ T cells from blood. The source of these receptors is an adult in good health and CMV-seropositive.

The chain couples TRBV6-6 to TRBJ1-1; 11 bases fit TRBD1. This CDR3 comprises 13 residues. Germline assignment: CDR1 MNHNY and CDR2 SVGAGI (reference sequence). With 5 bases clipped from V and 10 bases from J, the junction kept 6 bases outside the gene matches. The CDR3 loop is CASSPGQGDRAFF. DNA for the CDR3: TGTGCCAGCAGTCCGGGACAGGGGGATCGAGCTTTCTTT.

This rearrangement joins TRBV10-2 to TRBJ2-2; TRBD2 might be the D (7 bases). Germline CDR1 WSHSY, CDR2 SAAADI. This CDR3 region has 16 residues. Trimming shortened V by 2 bases and J by 1 base, and 11 bases separated the two germline ends. CDR3 loop: CASSEGRGGNTGELFF. The CDR3 region has the DNA TGCGCCAGCAGTGAGGGTAGGGGGGGGAACACCGGGGAGCTGTTTTTT.

This sequence joins TRBV29-1 and TRBJ1-2, with 10 bases that match TRBD1. V lost 0 bases to trimming and J lost 8 bases; unmatched junction nucleotides: 9. CDR3 length equals 15 residues. The germline V gene has CDR1 SQVTM and CDR2 ANQGSEA. The CDR3 sequence: CSVEDARDRGDGYTF. The CDR3 nucleotides are TGCAGCGTTGAAGATGCCCGGGACAGGGGAGACGGCTACACCTTC.

The V gene is TRBV5-5, the J gene TRBJ1-1; perhaps TRBD1 as D (5 bases). Deletions cut 1 base from V and 4 bases from J, with 8 bases between. The germline gives CDR1 SGHKS, CDR2 YYEKEE (reference sequence). CDR3 size: 13 residues. The CDR3 sequence: CASSLHGTTEAFF. The CDR3 region has the DNA TGTGCCAGCAGCTTGCACGGGACCACTGAAGCTTTCTTT.

Here the CDR3 reads CASSVTGGRGTEAFF. The CDR3 DNA sequence: TGTGCCAGCAGCGTTACAGGGGGCCGGGGTACTGAAGCTTTCTTT. The chain couples TRBV11-2 to TRBJ1-1, with TRBD1 matching over 9 bases. CDR3 length: 15 residues. With V trimmed by 5 bases and J by 5 bases, 9 bases remained unmatched. Germline V gene data show CDR1 as SGHAT and CDR2 as FQNNGV. Based on the CDR3 plus reference TRBV11-2 and TRBJ1-1, the full variable domain is EAGVAQSPRYKIIEKRQSVAFWCNPISGHATLYWYQQILGQGPKLLIQFQNNGVVDDSQLPKDRFSAERLKGVDSTLKIQPAKLEDSAVYLCASSVTGGRGTEAFFGQGTRLTVV.

The rearrangement uses TRBV5-6 and TRBJ1-1, with 8 bases identical to TRBD1. Trimming took 4 bases from V and 3 from J; bases not matched to a gene: 2. The germline V gene has CDR1 SGHDT and CDR2 YYEEEE. This CDR3 region has 13 residues. CDR3: CASSQDRDTEAFF. CDR3 coding DNA: TGTGCCAGCAGCCAGGACAGGGACACTGAAGCTTTCTTT.

This clone was picked up a small number of times. V is TRBV15 and J is TRBJ1-1; a weak D match, TRBD1 (6 bases). Germline CDR1 is LNHNV and CDR2 is YYDKDF (reference sequence). V was clipped by 3 bases and J by 4 bases, with 15 bases between them. The CDR3 spans 15 residues. As DNA, the CDR3 is TGTGCCACCAGCAGGGCGGGGGGCTTGAGCACTGAAGCTTTCTTT. Its protein product is CATSRAGGLSTEAFF.

This chain uses TRBV27 with TRBJ1-4, with D perhaps matching TRBD1 (5 bases). Trimming stripped 4 bases from V and 3 bases from J, with 9 bases between. Germline assignment: CDR1 MNHEY and CDR2 SMNVEV (reference sequence). The CDR3 consists of 14 residues. The CDR3 region is CASSWGPPNEKLFF. The CDR3 DNA sequence: TGTGCCAGCAGTTGGGGACCGCCTAATGAAAAACTGTTTTTT.